One T cell receptor beta chain is described in this entry. The antigen is unknown. This record comes from a study of T cells and Merkel cell carcinoma outcomes. Study-wide points: Reportedly, T-cell repertoire with density predicts Merkel cell carcinoma outcomes.

The CDR3 totals 14 residues. CDR1 is MDHEN and CDR2 is SYDVKM in the germline V gene. Trimming took 5 bases from V and 7 from J, leaving 15 bases between them. TCRdb's copy holds only in-frame clones and misses some; the assay was immunoSEQ multiplex PCR. This table has 9,500 to 15,000 clones, 95% to 96% appearing once. The chain links TRBV28 to TRBJ2-1, with D perhaps TRBD2 (6 bases). The receptor comes from a human donor with Merkel cell carcinoma. The sequencing input was tumor tissue from Merkel cell carcinoma. The CDR3 loop is CASSLNSAGNEQFF. CDR3 DNA sequence: TGTGCCAGCAGTCTAAATAGCGCGGGGAATGAGCAGTTCTTC.